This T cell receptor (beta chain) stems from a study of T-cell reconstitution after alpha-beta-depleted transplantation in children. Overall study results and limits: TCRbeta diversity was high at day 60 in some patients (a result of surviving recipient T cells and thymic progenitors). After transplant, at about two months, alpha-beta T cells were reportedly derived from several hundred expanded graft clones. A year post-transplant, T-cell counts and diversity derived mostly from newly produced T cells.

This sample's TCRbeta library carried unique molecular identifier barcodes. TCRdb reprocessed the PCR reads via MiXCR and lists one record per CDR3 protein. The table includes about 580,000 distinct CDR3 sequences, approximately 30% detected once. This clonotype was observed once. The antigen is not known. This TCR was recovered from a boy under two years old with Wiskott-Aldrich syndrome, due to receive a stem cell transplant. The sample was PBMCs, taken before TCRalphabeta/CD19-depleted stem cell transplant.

CDR3 DNA sequence: TGTGCCAGCAGCCCCAGGTGGAGGAACACTGAAGCTTTCTTT. It encodes CASSPRWRNTEAFF. The chain uses TRBV12-3 or TRBV12-4 and TRBJ1-1; D unresolved. V lost 6 bases and J 1 base, leaving 12 bases between the germline ends. CDR3 size: 14 residues.